This T cell receptor beta chain is from a study of T cells in narcolepsy. Findings and limits, study-wide: Same-patient CSF and blood CD4+ T cell clonotypes included HCRT-specific and TRIB2-specific autoreactive ones.

Germline V gene sequence: CDR1 KGHSH, CDR2 LQKENI. The V gene end was trimmed by 0 bases and the J gene end by 5 bases; junction bases not matched to a gene: 6. There are 15 residues in the CDR3. Data came from immunoSEQ multiplex PCR; TCRdb stores just in-frame clones and leaves some out. This table has about 30,000 clones, roughly 73% appearing once. As for this clone: What it binds is unknown.

The V call is TRBV18, the J call TRBJ1-1; 7 bases are shared with TRBD1. The TCR comes from a human donor with narcolepsy. What was sequenced was CD45RA- memory CD4+ T cells from PBMCs. CDR3 in amino acids: CASSPPVGGETEAFF. The CDR3 nucleotides are TGTGCCAGCTCACCACCCGTAGGGGGCGAGACTGAAGCTTTCTTT.